The T cell receptor beta chain described here comes from a study of blood T cell repertoires in COVID-19. Overall study: Samples taken during acute and convalescent COVID-19 were collected in the United States, Italy and Spain. From T cells, B-cell-depleted T cells, or PBMCs came the material, which was cDNA or gDNA.

Deletions cut 4 bases from V and 2 bases from J, with 10 bases between. CDR3 length: 14 residues. Germline V lookup: CDR1 MNHEY, CDR2 SVGEGT. In the original processing: Estimation of nucleated cell counts was performed using reference gene primer amplification. The data were produced by immunoSEQ multiplex PCR, yet TCRdb's version contains in-frame clones alone and is incomplete. V and J calls and clone size are given by that table; D and trimming were obtained from the DNA. This table holds about 340,000 clones, approximately 82% found once. The TCR originated in a man between 25 and 39 years old with active or convalescent COVID-19. The J gene is TRBJ2-3, the V gene TRBV6-2 or TRBV6-3; D is undetermined. The sample taken for sequencing was peripheral blood. As DNA, the CDR3 is TGTGCCAGCAGTTTGGGCCTCCACACAGATACGCAGTATTTT. It codes for CASSLGLHTDTQYF.